These 9 T cell receptor beta chains share one sample of origin, sequenced in a study of blood T cell repertoires in COVID-19. Produced via immunoSEQ multiplex PCR; TCRdb's table is partial and in-frame only. The profile shows 300,000 or so clones, about 82% of them singletons. The specimen sequenced was peripheral blood. Receptor source: a woman aged 50 to 65 with acute or convalescent COVID-19.

The chain has TRBV18 and TRBJ2-5, with TRBD1 matching 7 bases. CDR3 size: 14 residues. Germline lookup yields CDR1 KGHSH and CDR2 LQKENI. Germline trimming cut 3 bases from V and 3 bases from J; bases unmatched to any gene: 4. The CDR3 spells CASSPGQIKETQYF. The CDR3 nucleotides read TGTGCCAGCTCACCGGGACAGATTAAAGAGACCCAGTACTTC.

The table lists this clone with a few counts. The chain has TRBV19 and TRBJ2-1, with 16 bases matching TRBD2. V lost 7 bases, J lost 3 bases, and 18 bases stayed unmatched. CDR1 and CDR2 from the germline V gene are LNHDA and SQIVND (reference sequence). The CDR3 runs to 21 residues. DNA of the CDR3: TGTGCCAGTAAGGTGGCGAGGGCAACGGGACTAGCGGGAGGGATCTACAATGAGCAGTTCTTC. Protein: CASKVARATGLAGGIYNEQFF.

The chain uses TRBV5-4 and TRBJ2-7; D might be TRBD2 (5 bases). Trimming removed 1 base at V and 2 bases at J, with 16 bases between. The germline CDR1 and CDR2 sequences are SGHNT and YYREEE (reference sequence). The CDR3 runs 16 residues. The CDR3 DNA is TGTGCCAGCAGCTTGAGGGTCGTAGCGTCTGCCTACGAGCAGTACTTC. Its protein product is CASSLRVVASAYEQYF.

This clone has only a few counts. J is TRBJ2-1 and V is TRBV11-2; TRBD1 agrees at 10 bases. The CDR3 has 17 residues. V was clipped by 5 bases and J by 6 bases; unmatched bases: 13. CDR1 and CDR2 from the germline V gene are SGHAT and FQNNGV. CDR3 amino acids: CASSLSYRDRGSNEQFF. As DNA, the CDR3 is TGTGCCAGCAGCCTTAGTTACCGGGACAGGGGAAGCAATGAGCAGTTCTTC.

CDR3 nucleotides: TGTGCCAGCAGTCGGGATACTTACACCGGGGAGCTGTTTTTT. Its protein is CASSRDTYTGELFF. The chain employs TRBV25-1 and TRBJ2-2, with D possibly matching TRBD2 (5 bases). CDR3 length: 14 amino acids. Trimming removed 5 bases at V and 3 bases at J, with 10 bases between. Looked up from germline, CDR1 is MGHDK and CDR2 is SYGVNS.

Of note for this clone: A much larger clone differs by one base, so this may be a read error. V is TRBV19 and J is TRBJ2-1, with D hard to call. V shed 1 base and J shed 0 bases, with 7 bases lying between them. This CDR3 has 15 residues. Per germline, CDR1 LNHDA and CDR2 SQIVND (reference sequence). The CDR3 DNA is TGTGCCAGTAGTATAGGCGCGAGCTCCTACAATGAGCAGTTCTTC. Amino acids: CASSIGASSYNEQFF.

V usage is TRBV7-2 and J usage is TRBJ2-3; D is possibly TRBD1 (6 bases). V gave up 5 bases and J gave up 3 bases, with 18 bases separating them. Germline CDR1 and CDR2: SGHTA and FQGNSA. The CDR3 is 16 amino acids. The CDR3 DNA follows: TGTGCCAGCAGCCCCAGCCAGGGGAGAGATACAGATACGCAGTATTTT. Translating gives CASSPSQGRDTDTQYF.

This clone appeared once. The chain links TRBV2 to TRBJ1-2; TRBD1 aligns across 8 bases. V lost 1 base to trimming and J lost 4 bases; unmatched junction nucleotides: 8. CDR3 length: 16 amino acids. The germline V gene has CDR1 SNHLY and CDR2 FYNNEI. DNA for the CDR3: TGTGCCAGCAGTGAAGGTCCAGGGGGCGCGGGCTATGGCTACACCTTC. Translation gives CASSEGPGGAGYGYTF.

The chain combines TRBV7-8 with TRBJ2-1; 8 bases match TRBD1. CDR3 length equals 15 residues. Germline loops: CDR1 SGHVS, CDR2 FQNEAQ. V gave up 5 bases and J gave up 3 bases; unmatched junction bases: 6. CDR3 DNA sequence: TGTGCCAGCAGCCGAGACAGGGGCGGCTACAATGAGCAGTTCTTC. Protein product: CASSRDRGGYNEQFF. Variable domain in full (rest from reference TRBV7-8 and TRBJ2-1): GAGVSQSPRYKVAKRGQDVALRCDPISGHVSLFWYQQALGQGPEFLTYFQNEAQLDKSGLPSDRFFAERPEGSVSTLKIQRTQQEDSAVYLCASSRDRGGYNEQFFGPGTRLTVL.